The following is a T cell receptor (beta chain) sequence with its context. Antigen specificity is unknown. Noted treatment: roughly 10-day PBMC culture with coronavirus spike peptide pools or control peptides (ViraFEST assay). ViraFEST sequenced TCRs after peptide-pool expansion of antigen-specific T cells. Germline V gene sequence: CDR1 SGHNT, CDR2 YENEEA. This CDR3 spans 16 amino acids. The V segment lost 1 base and the J segment 4 bases; nucleotides outside the gene matches: 7. At the Johns Hopkins FTIC core, DNA taken from cultured CD4+ T cells was sequenced by way of the Oncomine TCR Beta short-read assay. One entry per CDR3 protein, called by TCRdb with MiXCR from the PCR reads. This repertoire shows 9,100 or so distinct CDR3 sequences, approximately 22% found once; its top ten account for about 22%. This sample is drawn from a study of vaccination and CD4 T cells after COVID-19. Across the study: The authors exposed cells to overlapping spike peptides derived from SARS-CoV-2, HCoV-NL63, HCoV-OC43 and HCoV-229E. Study-wide results and limits: In median terms, SARS-CoV-2-reactive clonotypes went from approximately 21 to 40, a nonsignificant rise. In convalescent patients, a median about 88% of post-vaccine SARS-CoV-2-reactive clones appeared only after vaccination.

The origin of this receptor is a human donor with COVID-19. This chain joins TRBV11-3 and TRBJ2-1; the match to TRBD1 covers 7 bases. The specimen sequenced was cultured CD4+ T cells from blood. Written as DNA, the CDR3 is TGTGCCAGCAGCTTAGGAGGGGACAGACCTTACAATGAGCAGTTCTTC. Translated, it gives CASSLGGDRPYNEQFF. Combining the CDR3 with reference TRBV11-3 and TRBJ2-1 gives the whole variable domain EAGVVQSPRYKIIEKKQPVAFWCNPISGHNTLYWYLQNLGQGPELLIRYENEEAVDDSQLPKDRFSAERLKGVDSTLKIQPAELGDSAVYLCASSLGGDRPYNEQFFGPGTRLTVL.